Presented here are 8 T cell receptor beta chains from one specimen sequenced in a study of cytomegalovirus exposure and HLA in healthy donors. Primers: 60 Vbeta forward and 13 Jbeta reverse. The data were produced by immunoSEQ multiplex PCR, yet TCRdb's version contains in-frame clones alone and is incomplete. The sample consists of about 86,000 clones, 70% to 80% of them appearing once. Material: PBMCs. Receptors originate from a woman between 40 and 55 years old in good health and CMV-seropositive.

The chain uses TRBV28 and TRBJ1-1; D is perhaps TRBD1 (5 bases). V gave up 2 bases and J gave up 5 bases, with 12 bases separating them. The CDR3 contains 14 residues. CDR1 is MDHEN, CDR2 SYDVKM, per germline. DNA of the CDR3: TGTGCCAGCAGTTTAGGGGCCTACTGGACTGAAGCTTTCTTT. As protein: CASSLGAYWTEAFF.

The V and J genes are TRBV6-5 and TRBJ2-7; 10 nucleotides line up with TRBD1. Germline V gene data show CDR1 as MNHEY and CDR2 as SVGAGI. The CDR3 contains 15 residues. With 6 bases clipped from V and 4 bases from J, the junction kept 9 bases outside the gene matches. CDR3 coding DNA: TGTGCCAGCAGCCGGGGGACAGGGGACTCGTACGAGCAGTACTTC. It specifies CASSRGTGDSYEQYF.

The CDR3: CASRLIPGDRPLHF. CDR3 DNA sequence: TGCGCCAGCCGCCTCATCCCAGGGGACCGACCCCTCCACTTT. The V call is TRBV5-1, the J call TRBJ1-6, with a weak D call TRBD1 (6 bases). Trimming took off 7 bases at V and 12 bases at J, with 20 bases between the two ends. This CDR3 has 14 amino acids. CDR1 SGHRS and CDR2 YFSETQ come from the germline V gene.

The rearrangement joins TRBV18 to TRBJ1-2, with TRBD1 matching 8 bases. The CDR3 runs 18 residues. Trimming removed 1 base from V and 5 bases from J; junction bases left unmatched: 15. Per germline, CDR1 KGHSH and CDR2 LQKENI. The CDR3 nucleotides read TGTGCCAGCTCACCACTCGTCCAGGGGGCGGCATTACCGTATGGCTACACCTTC. Its translation is CASSPLVQGAALPYGYTF.

J is TRBJ1-1 and V is TRBV27; D is ambiguous. Trimming left V 3 bases short and J 4 bases short, with 9 bases between. Germline CDR1 is MNHEY and CDR2 is SMNVEV (reference sequence). This CDR3 has 13 residues. CDR3 bases: TGTGCCAGCAGTTTGACCGCGGCCACTGAAGCTTTCTTT. The encoded protein is CASSLTAATEAFF.

This clone was counted once. The CDR3, as DNA: TGTGCCAGTAGCCGACAAACGAACACTGAAGCTTTCTTT. It translates to CASSRQTNTEAFF. The chain links TRBV19 to TRBJ1-1; D is unclear. The germline V gene has CDR1 LNHDA and CDR2 SQIVND (reference sequence). The length of the CDR3 is 13 residues. V was trimmed by 6 bases and J by 1 base, leaving 9 bases between them.

This chain connects TRBV7-2 to TRBJ2-1; tentatively, D is TRBD2 (6 bases). V dropped 1 base and J dropped 10 bases, with 17 bases sitting between them. Per germline, CDR1 SGHTA and CDR2 FQGNSA. This CDR3 has 15 residues. The CDR3 DNA reads as TGTGCCAGCAGCTTAGGGGGGTCCGCCGGGGGAGAGCAGTTCTTC. This encodes CASSLGGSAGGEQFF.

The chain combines TRBV2 with TRBJ2-7; 7 positions agree with TRBD2. The CDR3 consists of 13 residues. Trimming removed 9 bases from V and 4 bases from J; junction bases left unmatched: 9. Looked up from germline, CDR1 is SNHLY and CDR2 is FYNNEI. The CDR3, as DNA: TGTGCCAGTGGCCTGGGGGGGGAGTACGAGCAGTACTTC. This translates into CASGLGGEYEQYF.